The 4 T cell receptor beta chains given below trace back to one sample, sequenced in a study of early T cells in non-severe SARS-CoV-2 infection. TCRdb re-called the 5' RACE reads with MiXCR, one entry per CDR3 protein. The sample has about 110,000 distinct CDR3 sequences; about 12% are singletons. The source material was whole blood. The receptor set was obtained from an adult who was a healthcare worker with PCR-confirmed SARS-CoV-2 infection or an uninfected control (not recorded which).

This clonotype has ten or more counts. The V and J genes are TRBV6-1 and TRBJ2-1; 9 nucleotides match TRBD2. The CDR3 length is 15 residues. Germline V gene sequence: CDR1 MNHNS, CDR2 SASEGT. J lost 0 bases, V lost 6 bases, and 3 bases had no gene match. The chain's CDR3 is CASSLSGSSYNEQFF. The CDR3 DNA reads TGTGCCAGCAGCCTTAGCGGGAGCTCCTACAATGAGCAGTTCTTC.

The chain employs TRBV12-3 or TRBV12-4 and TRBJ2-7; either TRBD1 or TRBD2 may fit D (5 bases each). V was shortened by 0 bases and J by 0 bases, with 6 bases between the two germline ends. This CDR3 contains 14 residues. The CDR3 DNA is TGTGCCAGCAGTTTAGCAGGGACCTCCTACGAGCAGTACTTC. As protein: CASSLAGTSYEQYF.

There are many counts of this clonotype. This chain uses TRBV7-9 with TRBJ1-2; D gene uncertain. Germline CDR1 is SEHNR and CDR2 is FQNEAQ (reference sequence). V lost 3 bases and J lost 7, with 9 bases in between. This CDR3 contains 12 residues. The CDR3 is CASSLVSPGYTF. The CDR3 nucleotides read TGTGCCAGCAGCTTGGTGAGCCCTGGCTACACCTTC.

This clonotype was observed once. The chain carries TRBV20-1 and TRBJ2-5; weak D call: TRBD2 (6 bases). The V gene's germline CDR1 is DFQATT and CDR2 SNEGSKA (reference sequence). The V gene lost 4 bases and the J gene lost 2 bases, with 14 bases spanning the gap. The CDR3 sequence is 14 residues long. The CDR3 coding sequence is TGCAGTGCTAATCGGCTAGCGATTCAAGAGACCCAGTACTTC. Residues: CSANRLAIQETQYF.